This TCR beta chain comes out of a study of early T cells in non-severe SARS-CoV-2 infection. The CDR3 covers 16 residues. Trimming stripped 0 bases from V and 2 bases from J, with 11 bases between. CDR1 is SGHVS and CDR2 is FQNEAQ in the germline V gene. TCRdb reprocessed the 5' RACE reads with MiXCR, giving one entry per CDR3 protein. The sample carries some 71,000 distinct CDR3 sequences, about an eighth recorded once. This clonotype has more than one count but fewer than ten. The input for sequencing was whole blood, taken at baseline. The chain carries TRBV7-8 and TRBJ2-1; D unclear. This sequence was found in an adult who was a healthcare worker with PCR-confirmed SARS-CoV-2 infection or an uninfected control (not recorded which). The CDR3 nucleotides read TGTGCCAGCAGCTTAGCGCTGGCTCCCCCCTACAATGAGCAGTTCTTC. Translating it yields CASSLALAPPYNEQFF. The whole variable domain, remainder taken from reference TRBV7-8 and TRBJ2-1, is GAGVSQSPRYKVAKRGQDVALRCDPISGHVSLFWYQQALGQGPEFLTYFQNEAQLDKSGLPSDRFFAERPEGSVSTLKIQRTQQEDSAVYLCASSLALAPPYNEQFFGPGTRLTVL.